A single sample is the source of the 2 T cell receptor beta chains below, sequenced in a study of beta chain features in type 1 diabetes. All of the isolated RNA was reverse transcribed, so expressed TCRB transcripts were sequenced. Clones were read by immunoSEQ multiplex PCR, and TCRdb kept only the in-frame ones, dropping some. Here the sample spans a few hundred thousand clones, roughly 16% being singletons. The sequenced material came from naive CD4+ T cells from blood. Receptors originate from a young woman in good health.

This clone was counted a few times. This chain links TRBV7-2 with TRBJ1-1; D possibly corresponds to TRBD1 (5 bases). In germline, CDR1 is SGHTA, CDR2 FQGNSA. V was clipped by 3 bases and J by 9 bases, with 11 bases between them. The length of the CDR3 is 12 residues. CDR3: CASSFAGTKAFF. In DNA, the CDR3 is TGTGCCAGCAGCTTCGCCGGGACTAAAGCTTTCTTT.

This clone was seen a handful of times. J is TRBJ2-7 and V is TRBV30, with D possibly TRBD2 on 6 matching bases. The CDR3 is 14 amino acids. Germline CDR1 reads GTSNPN; CDR2 reads SVGIG (reference sequence). V was cut by 1 base and J by 0 bases, with 10 bases left in between. CDR3 amino acids: CAWSGGGNSYEQYF. The CDR3 DNA reads as TGTGCCTGGAGTGGGGGCGGGAACTCCTACGAGCAGTACTTC.